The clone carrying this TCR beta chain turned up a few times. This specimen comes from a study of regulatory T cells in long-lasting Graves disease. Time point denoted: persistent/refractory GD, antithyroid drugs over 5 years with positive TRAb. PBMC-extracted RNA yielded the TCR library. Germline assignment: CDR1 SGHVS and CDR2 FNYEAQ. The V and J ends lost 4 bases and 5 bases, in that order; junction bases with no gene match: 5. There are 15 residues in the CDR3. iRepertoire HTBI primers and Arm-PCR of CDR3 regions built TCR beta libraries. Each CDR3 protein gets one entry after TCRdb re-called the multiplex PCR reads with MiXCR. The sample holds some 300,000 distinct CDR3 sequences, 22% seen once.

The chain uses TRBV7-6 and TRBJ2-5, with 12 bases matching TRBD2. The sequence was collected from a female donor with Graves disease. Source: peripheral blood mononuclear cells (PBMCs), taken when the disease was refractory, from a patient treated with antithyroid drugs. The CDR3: CASSSLTSGGETQYF. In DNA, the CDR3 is TGTGCCAGCAGCTCCCTGACTAGCGGGGGCGAGACCCAGTACTTC.